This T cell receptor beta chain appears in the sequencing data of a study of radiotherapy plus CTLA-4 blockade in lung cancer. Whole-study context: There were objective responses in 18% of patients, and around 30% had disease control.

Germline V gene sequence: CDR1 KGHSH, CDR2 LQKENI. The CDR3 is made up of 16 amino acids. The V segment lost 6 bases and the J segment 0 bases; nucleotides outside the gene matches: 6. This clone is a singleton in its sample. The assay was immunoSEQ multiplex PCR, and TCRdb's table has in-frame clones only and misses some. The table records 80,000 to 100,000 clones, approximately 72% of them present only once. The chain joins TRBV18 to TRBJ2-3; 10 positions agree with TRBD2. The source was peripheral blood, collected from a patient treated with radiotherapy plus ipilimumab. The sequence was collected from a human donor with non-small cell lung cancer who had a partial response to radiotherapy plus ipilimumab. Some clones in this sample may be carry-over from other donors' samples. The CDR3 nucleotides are TGTGCCAGCTCTCTACGACTAGCGGGTAGCACAGATACGCAGTATTTT. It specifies CASSLRLAGSTDTQYF.